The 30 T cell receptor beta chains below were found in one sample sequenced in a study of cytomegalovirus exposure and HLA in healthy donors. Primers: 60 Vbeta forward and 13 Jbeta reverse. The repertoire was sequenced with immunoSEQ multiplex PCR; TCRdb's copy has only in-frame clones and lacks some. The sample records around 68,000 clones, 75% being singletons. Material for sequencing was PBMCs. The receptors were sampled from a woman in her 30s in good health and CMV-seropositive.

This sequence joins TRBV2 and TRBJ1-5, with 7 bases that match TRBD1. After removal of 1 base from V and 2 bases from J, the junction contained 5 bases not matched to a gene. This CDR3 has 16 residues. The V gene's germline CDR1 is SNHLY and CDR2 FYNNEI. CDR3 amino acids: CASSEVHTGGNQPQHF. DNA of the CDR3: TGTGCCAGCAGTGAAGTCCACACAGGGGGCAATCAGCCCCAGCATTTT.

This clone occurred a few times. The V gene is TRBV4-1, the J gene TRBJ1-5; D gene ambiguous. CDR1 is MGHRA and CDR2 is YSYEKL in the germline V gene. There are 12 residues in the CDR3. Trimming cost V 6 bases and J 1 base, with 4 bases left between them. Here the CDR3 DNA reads TGCGCCAGCAGACTCAGCAATCAGCCCCAGCATTTT. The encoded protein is CASRLSNQPQHF.

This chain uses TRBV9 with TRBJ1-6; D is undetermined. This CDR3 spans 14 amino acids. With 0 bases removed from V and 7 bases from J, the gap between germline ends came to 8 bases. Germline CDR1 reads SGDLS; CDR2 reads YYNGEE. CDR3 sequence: CASSVDGFNSPLHF. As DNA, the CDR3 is TGTGCCAGCAGCGTAGACGGTTTCAATTCACCCCTCCACTTT.

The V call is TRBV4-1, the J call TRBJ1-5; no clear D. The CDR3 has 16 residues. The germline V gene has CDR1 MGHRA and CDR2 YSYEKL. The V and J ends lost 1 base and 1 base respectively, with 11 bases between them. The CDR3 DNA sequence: TGCGCCAGCAGCCAAGTCCAACAAATGAGCAATCAGCCCCAGCATTTT. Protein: CASSQVQQMSNQPQHF.

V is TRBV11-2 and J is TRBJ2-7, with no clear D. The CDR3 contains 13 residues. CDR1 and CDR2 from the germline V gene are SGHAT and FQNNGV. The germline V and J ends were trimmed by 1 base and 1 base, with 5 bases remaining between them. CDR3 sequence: CASSLAPSYEQYF. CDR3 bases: TGTGCCAGCAGCTTAGCCCCGTCCTACGAGCAGTACTTC.

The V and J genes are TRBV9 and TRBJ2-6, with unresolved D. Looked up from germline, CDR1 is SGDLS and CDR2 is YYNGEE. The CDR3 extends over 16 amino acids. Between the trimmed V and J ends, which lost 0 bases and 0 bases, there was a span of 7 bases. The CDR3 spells CASSVVEHSGANVLTF. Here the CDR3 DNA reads TGTGCCAGCAGCGTAGTTGAACACTCTGGGGCCAACGTCCTGACTTTC.

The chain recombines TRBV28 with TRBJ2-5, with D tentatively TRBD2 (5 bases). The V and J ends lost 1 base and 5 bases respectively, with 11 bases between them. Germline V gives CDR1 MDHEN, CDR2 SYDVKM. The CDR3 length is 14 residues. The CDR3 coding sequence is TGTGCCAGCAGTTTATCGGGCAGGAGGGAGACCCAGTACTTC. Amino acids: CASSLSGRRETQYF. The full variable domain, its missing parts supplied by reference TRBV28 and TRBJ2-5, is DVKVTQSSRYLVKRTGEKVFLECVQDMDHENMFWYRQDPGLGLRLIYFSYDVKMKEKGDIPEGYSVSREKKERFSLILESASTNQTSMYLCASSLSGRRETQYFGPGTRLLVL.

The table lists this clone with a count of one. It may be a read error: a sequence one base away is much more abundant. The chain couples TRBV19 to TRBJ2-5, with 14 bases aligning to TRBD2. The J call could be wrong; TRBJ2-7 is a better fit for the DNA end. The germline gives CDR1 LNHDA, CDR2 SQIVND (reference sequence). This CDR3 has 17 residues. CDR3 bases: TGTGCCAGCAGTAGGGGACTAGCGGGAGACTTAACCTACGAGCAGTACTTC. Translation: CASSRGLAGDLTYEQYF.

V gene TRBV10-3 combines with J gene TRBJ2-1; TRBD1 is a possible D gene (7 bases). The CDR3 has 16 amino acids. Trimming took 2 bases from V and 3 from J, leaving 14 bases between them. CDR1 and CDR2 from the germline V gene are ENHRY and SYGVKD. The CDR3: CAISEQPGGNYNEQFF. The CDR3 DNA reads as TGTGCCATCAGTGAGCAGCCAGGGGGGAACTACAATGAGCAGTTCTTC.

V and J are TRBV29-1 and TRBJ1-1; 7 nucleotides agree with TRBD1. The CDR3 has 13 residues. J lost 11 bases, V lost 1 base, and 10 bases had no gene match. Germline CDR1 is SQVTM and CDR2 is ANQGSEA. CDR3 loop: CSVEAVSGGRAFF. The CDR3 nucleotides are TGCAGCGTTGAAGCTGTGTCAGGGGGTAGGGCTTTCTTT.

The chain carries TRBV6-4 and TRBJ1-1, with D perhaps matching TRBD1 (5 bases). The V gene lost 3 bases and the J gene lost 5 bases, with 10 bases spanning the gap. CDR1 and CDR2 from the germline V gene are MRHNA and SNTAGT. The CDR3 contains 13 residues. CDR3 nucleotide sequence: TGTGCCAGCAGTGAGAGCAGGGTTACTGAAGCTTTCTTT. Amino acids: CASSESRVTEAFF.

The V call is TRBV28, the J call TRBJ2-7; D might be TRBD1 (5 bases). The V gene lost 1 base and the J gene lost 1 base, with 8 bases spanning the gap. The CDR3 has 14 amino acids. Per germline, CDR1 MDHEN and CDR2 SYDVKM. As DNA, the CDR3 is TGTGCCAGCAGTTTATCTGGGGCTTCCTACGAGCAGTACTTC. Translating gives CASSLSGASYEQYF.

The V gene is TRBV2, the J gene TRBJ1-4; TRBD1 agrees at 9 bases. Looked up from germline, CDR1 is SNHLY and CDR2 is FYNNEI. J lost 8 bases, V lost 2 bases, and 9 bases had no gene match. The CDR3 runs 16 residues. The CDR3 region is CASSESGTGFFEKLFF. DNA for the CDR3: TGTGCCAGCAGTGAAAGCGGGACAGGGTTTTTCGAAAAACTGTTTTTT.

This chain's CDR3 is CASSLRVARDSLTYEQYF. The CDR3 DNA follows: TGTGCCAGCAGTTTACGGGTGGCACGGGACTCCCTGACCTACGAGCAGTACTTC. This chain uses TRBV27 with TRBJ2-7; a weak D match, TRBD2 (6 bases). Germline assignment: CDR1 MNHEY and CDR2 SMNVEV (reference sequence). This CDR3 is 18 amino acids long. Trimming cost V 2 bases and J 2 bases, with 22 bases left between them.

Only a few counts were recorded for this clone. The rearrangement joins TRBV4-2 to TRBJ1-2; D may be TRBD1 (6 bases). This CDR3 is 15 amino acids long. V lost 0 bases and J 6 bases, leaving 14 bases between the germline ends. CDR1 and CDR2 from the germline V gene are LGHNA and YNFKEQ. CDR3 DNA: TGTGCCAGCAGCCAAGAGGGACATAGGATGGATGGCTACACCTTC. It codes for CASSQEGHRMDGYTF.

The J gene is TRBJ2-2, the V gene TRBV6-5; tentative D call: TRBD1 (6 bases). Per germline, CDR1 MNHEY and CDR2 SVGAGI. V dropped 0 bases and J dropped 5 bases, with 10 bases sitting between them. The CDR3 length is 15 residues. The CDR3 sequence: CASSYSLTGTGELFF. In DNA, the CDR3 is TGTGCCAGCAGTTACTCTCTTACAGGGACCGGGGAGCTGTTTTTT.

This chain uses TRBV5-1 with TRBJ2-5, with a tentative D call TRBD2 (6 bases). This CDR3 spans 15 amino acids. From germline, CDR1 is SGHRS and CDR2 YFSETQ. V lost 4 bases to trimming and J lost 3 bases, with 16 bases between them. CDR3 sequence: CASSVVGSVEETQYF. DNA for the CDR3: TGCGCCAGCAGCGTTGTCGGGAGTGTCGAAGAGACCCAGTACTTC. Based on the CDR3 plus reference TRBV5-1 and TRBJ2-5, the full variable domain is KAGVTQTPRYLIKTRGQQVTLSCSPISGHRSVSWYQQTPGQGLQFLFEYFSETQRNKGNFPGRFSGRQFSNSRSEMNVSTLELGDSALYLCASSVVGSVEETQYFGPGTRLLVL.

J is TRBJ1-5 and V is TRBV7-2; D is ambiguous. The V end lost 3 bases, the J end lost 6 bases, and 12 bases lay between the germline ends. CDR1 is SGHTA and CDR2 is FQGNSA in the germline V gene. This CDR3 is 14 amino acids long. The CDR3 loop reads CASSFPGYGQPQHF. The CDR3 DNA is TGTGCCAGCAGCTTTCCGGGGTACGGTCAGCCCCAGCATTTT.

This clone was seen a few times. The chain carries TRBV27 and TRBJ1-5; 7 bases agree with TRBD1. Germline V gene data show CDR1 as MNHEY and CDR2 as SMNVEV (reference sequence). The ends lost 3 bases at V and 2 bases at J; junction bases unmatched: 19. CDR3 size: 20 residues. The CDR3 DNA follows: TGTGCCAGCAGTTTGAGGTGGCGGACAGGCGCGAGGGCGGGCAATCAGCCCCAGCATTTT. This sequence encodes CASSLRWRTGARAGNQPQHF.

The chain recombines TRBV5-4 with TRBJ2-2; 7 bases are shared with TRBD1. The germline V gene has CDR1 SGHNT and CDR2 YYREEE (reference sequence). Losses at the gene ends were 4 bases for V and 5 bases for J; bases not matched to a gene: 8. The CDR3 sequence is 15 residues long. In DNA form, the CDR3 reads TGTGCCAGCAGCATTCGACAGGGCTGGACCGGGGAGCTGTTTTTT. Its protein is CASSIRQGWTGELFF.

CDR3 sequence (DNA): TGTGCCAGTAGTATAGAGGAGCGGGAGAAAAACATTCAGTACTTC. Translation: CASSIEEREKNIQYF. This chain uses TRBV19 with TRBJ2-4, with 8 bases identical to TRBD2. From germline, CDR1 is LNHDA and CDR2 SQIVND (reference sequence). CDR3 size: 15 residues. V lost 0 bases to trimming and J lost 4 bases; unmatched junction nucleotides: 2.

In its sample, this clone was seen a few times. The CDR3 reads CASSFEGNYGYTF. The CDR3 DNA sequence: TGTGCCAGCAGCTTTGAGGGTAACTATGGCTACACCTTC. The chain couples TRBV13 to TRBJ1-2; no definite D call. V was cut by 3 bases and J by 1 base, with 6 bases left in between. CDR1 PRHDT and CDR2 FYEKMQ come from the germline V gene (reference sequence). The length of the CDR3 is 13 residues.

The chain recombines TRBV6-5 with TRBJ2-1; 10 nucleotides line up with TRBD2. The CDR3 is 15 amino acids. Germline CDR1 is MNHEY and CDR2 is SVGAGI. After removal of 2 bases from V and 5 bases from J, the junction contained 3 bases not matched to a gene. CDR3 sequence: CASSYGTSVHNEQFF. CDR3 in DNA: TGTGCCAGCAGTTACGGGACTAGCGTCCACAATGAGCAGTTCTTC.

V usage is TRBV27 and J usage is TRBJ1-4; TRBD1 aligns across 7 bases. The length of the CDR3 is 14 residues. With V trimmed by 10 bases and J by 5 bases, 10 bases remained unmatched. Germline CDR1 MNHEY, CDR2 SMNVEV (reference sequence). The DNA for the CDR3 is TGTGCCACCGGCTACAGGGGTAGGAATGAAAAACTGTTTTTT. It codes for CATGYRGRNEKLFF.

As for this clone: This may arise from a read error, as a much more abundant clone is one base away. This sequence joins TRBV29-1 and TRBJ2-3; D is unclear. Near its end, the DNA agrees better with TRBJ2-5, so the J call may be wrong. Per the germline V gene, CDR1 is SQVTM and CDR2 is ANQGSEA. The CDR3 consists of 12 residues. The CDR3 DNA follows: TGCAGCGTTTCCGCTAGTACGGAGACCCAGTACTTC. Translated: CSVSASTETQYF.

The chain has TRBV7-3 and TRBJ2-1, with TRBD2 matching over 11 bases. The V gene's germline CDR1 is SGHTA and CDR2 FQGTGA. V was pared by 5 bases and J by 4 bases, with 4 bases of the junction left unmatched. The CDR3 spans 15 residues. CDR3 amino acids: CASSLGTSGYNEQFF. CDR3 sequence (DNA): TGTGCCAGCAGCCTCGGGACTAGCGGTTACAATGAGCAGTTCTTC.

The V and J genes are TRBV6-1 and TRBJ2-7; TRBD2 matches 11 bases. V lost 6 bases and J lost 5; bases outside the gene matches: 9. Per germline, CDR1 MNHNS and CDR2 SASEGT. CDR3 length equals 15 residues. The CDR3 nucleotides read TGTGCCAGCAGCGGAACTAGCGGGAGTTACCACGAGCAGTACTTC. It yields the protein CASSGTSGSYHEQYF.

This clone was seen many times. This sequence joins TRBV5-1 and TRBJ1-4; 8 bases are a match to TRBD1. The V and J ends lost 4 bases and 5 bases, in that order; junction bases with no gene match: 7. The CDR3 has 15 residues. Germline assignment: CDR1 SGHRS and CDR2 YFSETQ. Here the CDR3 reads CASSPRQGNNEKLFF. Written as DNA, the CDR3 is TGCGCCAGCAGCCCAAGACAGGGGAACAATGAAAAACTGTTTTTT.

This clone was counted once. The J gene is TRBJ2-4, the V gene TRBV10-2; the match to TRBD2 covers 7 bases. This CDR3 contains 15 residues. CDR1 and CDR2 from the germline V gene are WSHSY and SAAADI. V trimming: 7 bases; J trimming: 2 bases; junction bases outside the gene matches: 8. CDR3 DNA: TGCGCCAGCAACACGAAAGCGGGATCCAAAAACATTCAGTACTTC. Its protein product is CASNTKAGSKNIQYF.

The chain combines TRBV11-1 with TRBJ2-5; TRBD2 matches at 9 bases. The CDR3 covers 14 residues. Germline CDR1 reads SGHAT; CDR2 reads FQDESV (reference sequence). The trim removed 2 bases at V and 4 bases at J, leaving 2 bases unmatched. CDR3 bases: TGTGCCAGCAGCTTATCACTAGCGGGAGAGACCCAGTACTTC. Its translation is CASSLSLAGETQYF. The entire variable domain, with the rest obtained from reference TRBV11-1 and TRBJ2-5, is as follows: EAEVAQSPRYKITEKSQAVAFWCDPISGHATLYWYRQILGQGPELLVQFQDESVVDDSQLPKDRFSAERLKGVDSTLKIQPAELGDSAMYLCASSLSLAGETQYFGPGTRLLVL.